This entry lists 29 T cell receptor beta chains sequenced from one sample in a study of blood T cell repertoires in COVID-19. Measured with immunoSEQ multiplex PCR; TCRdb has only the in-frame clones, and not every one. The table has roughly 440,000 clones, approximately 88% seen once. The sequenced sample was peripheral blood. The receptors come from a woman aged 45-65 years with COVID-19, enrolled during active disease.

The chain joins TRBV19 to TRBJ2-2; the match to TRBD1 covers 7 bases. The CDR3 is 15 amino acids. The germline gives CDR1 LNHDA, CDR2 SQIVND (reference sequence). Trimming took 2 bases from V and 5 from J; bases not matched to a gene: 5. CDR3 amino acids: CASSIRTGETGELFF. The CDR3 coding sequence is TGTGCCAGTAGTATACGCACAGGGGAAACCGGGGAGCTGTTTTTT.

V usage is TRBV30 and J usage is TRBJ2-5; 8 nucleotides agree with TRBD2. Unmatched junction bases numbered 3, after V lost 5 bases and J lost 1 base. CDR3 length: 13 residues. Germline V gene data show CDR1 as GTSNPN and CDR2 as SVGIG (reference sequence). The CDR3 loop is CAWSGGSQETQYF. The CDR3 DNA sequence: TGTGCCTGGTCGGGGGGGAGCCAAGAGACCCAGTACTTC.

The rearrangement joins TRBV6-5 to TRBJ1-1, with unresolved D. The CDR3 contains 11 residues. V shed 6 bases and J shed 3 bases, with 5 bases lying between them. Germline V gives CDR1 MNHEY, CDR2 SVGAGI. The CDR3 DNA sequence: TGTGCCAGCAGGAGTTACACTGAAGCTTTCTTT. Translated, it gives CASRSYTEAFF.

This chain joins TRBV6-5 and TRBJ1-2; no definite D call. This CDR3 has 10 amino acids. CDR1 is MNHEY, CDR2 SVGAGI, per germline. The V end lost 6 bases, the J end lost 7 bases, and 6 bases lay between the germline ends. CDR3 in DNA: TGTGCCAGCAGGGAGGGTGGCTACACCTTC. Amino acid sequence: CASREGGYTF.

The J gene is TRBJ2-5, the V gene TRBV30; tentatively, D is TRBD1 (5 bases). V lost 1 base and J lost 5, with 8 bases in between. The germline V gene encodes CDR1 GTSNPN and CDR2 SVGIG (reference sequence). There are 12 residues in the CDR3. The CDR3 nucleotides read TGTGCCTGGAGTGAGGGGTTTGAGACCCAGTACTTC. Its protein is CAWSEGFETQYF.

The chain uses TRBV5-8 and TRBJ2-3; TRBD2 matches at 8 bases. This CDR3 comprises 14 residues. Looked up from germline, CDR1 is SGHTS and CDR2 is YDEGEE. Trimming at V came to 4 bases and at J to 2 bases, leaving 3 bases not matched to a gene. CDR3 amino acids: CASSTGLATDTQYF. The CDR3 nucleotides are TGTGCCAGCAGCACCGGACTAGCCACAGATACGCAGTATTTT.

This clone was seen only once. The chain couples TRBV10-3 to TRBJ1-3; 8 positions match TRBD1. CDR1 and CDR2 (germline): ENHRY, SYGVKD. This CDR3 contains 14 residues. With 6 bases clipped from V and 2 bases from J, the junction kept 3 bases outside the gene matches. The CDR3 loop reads CAIREDRAGNTIYF. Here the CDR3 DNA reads TGTGCCATCAGGGAGGACAGGGCTGGAAACACCATATATTTT.

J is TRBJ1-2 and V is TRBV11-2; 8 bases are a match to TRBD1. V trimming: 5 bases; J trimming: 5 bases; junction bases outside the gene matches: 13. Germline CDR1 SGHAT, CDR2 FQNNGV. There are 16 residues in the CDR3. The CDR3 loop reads CASSEPSGTGLYGYTF. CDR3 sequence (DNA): TGTGCCAGCAGCGAACCTAGCGGGACAGGACTATATGGCTACACCTTC.

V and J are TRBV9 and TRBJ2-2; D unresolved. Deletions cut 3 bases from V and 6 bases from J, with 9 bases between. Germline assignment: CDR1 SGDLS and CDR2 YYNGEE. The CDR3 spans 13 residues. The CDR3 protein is CASSALSSGELFF. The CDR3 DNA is TGTGCCAGCAGCGCCCTGTCGTCCGGGGAGCTGTTTTTT. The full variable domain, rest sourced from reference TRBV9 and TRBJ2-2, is DSGVTQTPKHLITATGQRVTLRCSPRSGDLSVYWYQQSLDQGLQFLIQYYNGEERAKGNILERFSAQQFPDLHSELNLSSLELGDSALYFCASSALSSGELFFGEGSRLTVL.

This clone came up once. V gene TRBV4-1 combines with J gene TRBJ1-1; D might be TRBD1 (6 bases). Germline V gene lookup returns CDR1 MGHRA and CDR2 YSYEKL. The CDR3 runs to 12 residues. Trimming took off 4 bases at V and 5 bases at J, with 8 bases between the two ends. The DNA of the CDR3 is TGCGCCAGCAGCCGAACAGGGACTGAAGCTTTCTTT. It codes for CASSRTGTEAFF.

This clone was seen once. The CDR3 coding sequence is TGTGCCAGCAGTGAAGTGGGACAGCCTAACTATGGCTACACCTTC. Translation: CASSEVGQPNYGYTF. This chain uses TRBV6-1 with TRBJ1-2; 7 bases are shared with TRBD1. Unmatched junction bases numbered 2, after V lost 1 base and J lost 0 bases. CDR1 and CDR2 (germline): MNHNS, SASEGT. The CDR3 loop spans 15 amino acids.

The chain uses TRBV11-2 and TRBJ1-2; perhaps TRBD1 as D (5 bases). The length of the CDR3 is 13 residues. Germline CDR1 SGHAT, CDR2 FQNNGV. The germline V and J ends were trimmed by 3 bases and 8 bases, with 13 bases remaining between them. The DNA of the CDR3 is TGTGCCAGCAGCTTCGGGACTTCATGGGGCTACACCTTC. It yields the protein CASSFGTSWGYTF.

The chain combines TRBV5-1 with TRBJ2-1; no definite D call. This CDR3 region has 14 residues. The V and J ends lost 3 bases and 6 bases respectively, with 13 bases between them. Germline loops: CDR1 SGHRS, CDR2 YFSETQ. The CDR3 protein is CASSSENLGNEQFF. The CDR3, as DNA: TGCGCCAGCAGCTCGGAGAATTTAGGCAATGAGCAGTTCTTC.

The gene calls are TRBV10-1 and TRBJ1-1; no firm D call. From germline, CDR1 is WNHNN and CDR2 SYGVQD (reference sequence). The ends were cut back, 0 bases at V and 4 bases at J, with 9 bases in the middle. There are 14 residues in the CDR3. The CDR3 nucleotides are TGCGCCAGCAGTGAGTCGCCGGTTGCCACTGAAGCTTTCTTT. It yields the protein CASSESPVATEAFF.

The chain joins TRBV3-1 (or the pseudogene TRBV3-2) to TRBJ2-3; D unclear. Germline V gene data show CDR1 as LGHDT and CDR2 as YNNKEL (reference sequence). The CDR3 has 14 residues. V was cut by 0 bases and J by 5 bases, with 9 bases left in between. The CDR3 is CASSQDSPVDTQYF. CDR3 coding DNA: TGTGCCAGCAGCCAAGATAGCCCTGTAGATACGCAGTATTTT.

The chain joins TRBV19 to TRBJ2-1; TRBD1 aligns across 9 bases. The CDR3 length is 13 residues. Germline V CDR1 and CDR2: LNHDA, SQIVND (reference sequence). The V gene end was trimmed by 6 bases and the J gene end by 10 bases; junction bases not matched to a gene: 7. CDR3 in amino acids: CASRRDRVDEQFF. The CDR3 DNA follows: TGTGCCAGTAGGAGGGACAGGGTGGACGAGCAGTTCTTC.

The CDR3 reads CASRPSGPIYGYTF. The DNA of the CDR3 is TGTGCCAGCAGGCCCAGCGGTCCTATCTATGGCTACACCTTC. This chain joins TRBV27 and TRBJ1-2; D unclear. The CDR3 spans 14 residues. Germline CDR1 is MNHEY and CDR2 is SMNVEV (reference sequence). V lost 6 bases and J 4 bases, leaving 15 bases between the germline ends.

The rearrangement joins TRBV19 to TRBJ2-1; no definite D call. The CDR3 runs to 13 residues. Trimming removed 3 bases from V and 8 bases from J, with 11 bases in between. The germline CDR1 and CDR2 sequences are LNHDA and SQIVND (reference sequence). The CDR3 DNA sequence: TGTGCCAGTAGTATTCCTCCCGTAGATGAGCAGTTCTTC. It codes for CASSIPPVDEQFF.

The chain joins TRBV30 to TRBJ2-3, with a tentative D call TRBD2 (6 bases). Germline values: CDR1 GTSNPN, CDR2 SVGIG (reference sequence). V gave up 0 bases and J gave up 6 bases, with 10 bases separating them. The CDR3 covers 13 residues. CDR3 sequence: CAWSVLGRDTQYF. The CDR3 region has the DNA TGTGCCTGGAGTGTACTAGGGAGGGATACGCAGTATTTT.

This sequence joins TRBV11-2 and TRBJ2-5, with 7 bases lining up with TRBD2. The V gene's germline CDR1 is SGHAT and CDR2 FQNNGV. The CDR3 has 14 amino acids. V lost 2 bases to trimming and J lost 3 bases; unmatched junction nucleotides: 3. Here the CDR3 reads CASSLPRGEETQYF. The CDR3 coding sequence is TGTGCCAGCAGCTTACCCCGGGGGGAAGAGACCCAGTACTTC.

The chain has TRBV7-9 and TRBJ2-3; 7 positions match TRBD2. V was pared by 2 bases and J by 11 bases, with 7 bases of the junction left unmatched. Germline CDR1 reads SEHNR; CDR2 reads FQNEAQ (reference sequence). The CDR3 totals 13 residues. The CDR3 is CASSLYRRGEQYF. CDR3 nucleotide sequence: TGTGCCAGCAGCTTATACCGCCGGGGGGAGCAGTATTTT.

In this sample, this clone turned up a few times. The CDR3 region is CASSLREGAFF. The CDR3 DNA follows: TGTGCCAGCAGTTTACGGGAAGGAGCTTTCTTT. This chain connects TRBV12-3 or TRBV12-4 to TRBJ1-1; D not resolved. The V gene lost 2 bases and the J gene lost 10 bases, with 8 bases spanning the gap. The CDR3 spans 11 residues.

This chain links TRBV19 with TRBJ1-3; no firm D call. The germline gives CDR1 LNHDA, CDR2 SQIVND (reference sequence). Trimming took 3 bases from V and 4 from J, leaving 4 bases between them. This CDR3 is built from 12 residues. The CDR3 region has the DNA TGTGCCAGTAGTATTAAAGGAAACACCATATATTTT. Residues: CASSIKGNTIYF.

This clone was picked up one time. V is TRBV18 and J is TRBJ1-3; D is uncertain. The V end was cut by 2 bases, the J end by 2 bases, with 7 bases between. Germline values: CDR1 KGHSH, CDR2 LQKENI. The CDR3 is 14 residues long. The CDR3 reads CASSPVAAGNTIYF. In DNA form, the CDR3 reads TGTGCCAGCTCACCAGTAGCAGCTGGAAACACCATATATTTT.

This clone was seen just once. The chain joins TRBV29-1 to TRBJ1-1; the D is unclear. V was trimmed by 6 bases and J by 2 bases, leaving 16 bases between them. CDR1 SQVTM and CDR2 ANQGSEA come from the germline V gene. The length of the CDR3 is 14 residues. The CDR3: CSVQIVPTNTEAFF. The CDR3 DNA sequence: TGCAGCGTCCAAATAGTTCCAACTAACACTGAAGCTTTCTTT.

The CDR3 sequence is CASSAPGTGRKQYF. The CDR3 region has the DNA TGCGCCAGCAGCGCCCCCGGGACAGGGCGAAAGCAGTACTTC. J is TRBJ2-7 and V is TRBV5-1, with 9 bases identical to TRBD1. The CDR3 consists of 14 residues. The germline CDR1 and CDR2 sequences are SGHRS and YFSETQ. Trimming took 4 bases from V and 8 from J; bases not matched to a gene: 10.

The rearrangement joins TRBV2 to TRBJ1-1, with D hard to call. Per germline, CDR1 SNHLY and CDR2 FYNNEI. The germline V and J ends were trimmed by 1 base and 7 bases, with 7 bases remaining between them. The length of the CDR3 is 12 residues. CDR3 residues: CASSEVRYEAFF. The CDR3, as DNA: TGTGCCAGCAGTGAAGTGCGGTATGAAGCTTTCTTT. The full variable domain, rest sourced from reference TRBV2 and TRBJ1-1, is EPEVTQTPSHQVTQMGQEVILRCVPISNHLYFYWYRQILGQKVEFLVSFYNNEISEKSEIFDDQFSVERPDGSNFTLKIRSTKLEDSAMYFCASSEVRYEAFFGQGTRLTVV.

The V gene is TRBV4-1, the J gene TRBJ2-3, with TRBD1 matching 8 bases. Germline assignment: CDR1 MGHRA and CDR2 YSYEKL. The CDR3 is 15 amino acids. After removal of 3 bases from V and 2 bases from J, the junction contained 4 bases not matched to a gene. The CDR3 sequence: CASSHPGQDTDTQYF. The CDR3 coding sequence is TGCGCCAGCAGCCATCCGGGACAGGACACAGATACGCAGTATTTT.

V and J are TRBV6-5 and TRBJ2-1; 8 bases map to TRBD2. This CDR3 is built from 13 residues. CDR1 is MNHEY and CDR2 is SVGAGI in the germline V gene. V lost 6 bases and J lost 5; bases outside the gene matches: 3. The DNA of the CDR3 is TGTGCCAGCAGACCGGGGGGGGACAATGAGCAGTTCTTC. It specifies CASRPGGDNEQFF.